The 2 T cell receptor beta chains given below trace back to one sample, sequenced in a study of shared clonotypes between healthy human individuals. Naivety among CD8 cells was defined by CD45RO negativity and positive CCR7 selection, thereby excluding terminally differentiated effector memory CD45RA+ cells. Produced via immunoSEQ multiplex PCR; TCRdb's table is partial and in-frame only. This table holds under 2,000,000 clones, over 85% found once. The source material was naive CD8+ T cells sorted from blood. The receptor set was obtained from a man younger than 35 in good health.

The chain is built from TRBV5-3 and TRBJ1-1; D remains ambiguous. TRBV5-3 is assigned to the ORF class and has an uncertain function. The CDR3 is 14 amino acids. V was shortened by 1 base and J by 1 base, with 8 bases between the two germline ends. The CDR3 coding sequence is TGTGCCAGAAGCTTGACAGCCGGGAACACTGAAGCTTTCTTT. Translation gives CARSLTAGNTEAFF.

The chain links TRBV15 to TRBJ1-1; the match to TRBD1 covers 10 bases. The CDR3 loop spans 14 amino acids. Germline-derived CDR1 and CDR2 are LNHNV and YYDKDF (reference sequence). Unmatched junction bases numbered 2, after V lost 3 bases and J lost 4 bases. The CDR3 region is CATSRRDRGTEAFF. DNA for the CDR3: TGTGCCACCAGCAGGAGGGACAGGGGCACTGAAGCTTTCTTT.